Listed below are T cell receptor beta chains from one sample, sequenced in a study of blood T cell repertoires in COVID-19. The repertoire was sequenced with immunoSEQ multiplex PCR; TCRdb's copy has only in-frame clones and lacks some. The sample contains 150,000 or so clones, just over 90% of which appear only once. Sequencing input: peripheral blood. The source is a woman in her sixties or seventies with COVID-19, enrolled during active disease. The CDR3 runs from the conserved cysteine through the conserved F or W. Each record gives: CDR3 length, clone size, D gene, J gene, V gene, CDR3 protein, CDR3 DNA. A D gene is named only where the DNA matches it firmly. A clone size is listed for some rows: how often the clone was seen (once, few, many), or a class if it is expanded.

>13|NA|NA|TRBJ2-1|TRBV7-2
CASSLDYFNEQFF
TGTGCCAGCAGCTTAGACTACTTCAATGAGCAGTTCTTC
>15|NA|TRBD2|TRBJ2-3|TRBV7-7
CASSLGTSGGDTQYF
TGTGCCAGCAGCTTAGGGACTAGCGGGGGAGATACGCAGTATTTT
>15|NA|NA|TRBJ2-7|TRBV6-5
CASRGPGVGGYEQYF
TGTGCCAGCAGAGGGCCAGGGGTTGGGGGATACGAGCAGTACTTC
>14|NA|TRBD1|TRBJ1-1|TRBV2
CASRGTGGSTEAFF
TGTGCCAGCAGGGGGACAGGGGGCTCCACTGAAGCTTTCTTT
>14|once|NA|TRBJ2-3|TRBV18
CASSLSTSTDTQYF
TGTGCCAGCTCACTGTCGACTAGCACAGATACGCAGTATTTT
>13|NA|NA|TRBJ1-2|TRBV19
CASSEVMVYGYTF
TGTGCCAGTAGCGAGGTGATGGTCTATGGCTACACCTTC
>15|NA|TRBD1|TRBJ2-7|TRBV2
CASSTTRDRVHEQYF
TGTGCCAGCAGCACTACCAGGGACAGGGTGCACGAGCAGTACTTC
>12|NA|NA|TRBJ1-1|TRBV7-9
CASSLARRGAFF
TGTGCCAGCAGCTTAGCGAGACGAGGGGCTTTCTTT
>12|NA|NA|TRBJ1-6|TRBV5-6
CASSTPDSPLHF
TGTGCCAGCAGCACCCCGGATTCACCCCTCCACTTT
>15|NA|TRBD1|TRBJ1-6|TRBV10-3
CASTGGSSYNSPLHF
TGTGCCAGCACAGGGGGGAGCTCCTATAATTCACCCCTCCACTTT
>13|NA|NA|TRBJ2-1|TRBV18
CASSPRGRGEQFF
TGTGCCAGCTCACCTAGGGGGCGGGGTGAGCAGTTCTTC
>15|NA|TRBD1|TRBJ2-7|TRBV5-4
CASSLPGTGFHEQYF
TGTGCCAGCAGCTTGCCCGGGACAGGGTTCCACGAGCAGTACTTC
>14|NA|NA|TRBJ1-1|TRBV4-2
CASSQDTLYTEAFF
TGTGCCAGCAGCCAGGACACCTTATACACTGAAGCTTTCTTT
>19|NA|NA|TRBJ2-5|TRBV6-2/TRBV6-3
CASSYRGRAPQRFTETQYF
TGTGCCAGCAGTTACCGTGGCAGGGCCCCGCAGCGATTTACGGAAACCCAGTACTTC
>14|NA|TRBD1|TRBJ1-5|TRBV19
CASTTGGGNQPQHF
TGTGCCAGTACAACAGGGGGCGGCAATCAGCCCCAGCATTTT
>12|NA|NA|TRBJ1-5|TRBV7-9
CASSLFDQPQHF
TGTGCCAGCAGCTTATTCGATCAGCCCCAGCATTTT
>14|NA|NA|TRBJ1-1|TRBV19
CASSIGRGGTEAFF
TGTGCCAGTAGTATAGGCCGGGGGGGCACTGAAGCTTTCTTT
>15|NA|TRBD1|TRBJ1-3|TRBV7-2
CASSKGQGDGNTIYF
TGTGCCAGCAGCAAAGGACAGGGAGATGGAAACACCATATATTTT
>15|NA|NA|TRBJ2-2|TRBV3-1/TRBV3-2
CASSQDSGPAGELFF
TGTGCCAGCAGCCAGGACTCTGGTCCGGCCGGGGAGCTGTTTTTT
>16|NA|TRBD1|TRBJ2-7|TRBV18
CASSPTRTGATYEQYF
TGTGCCAGCTCACCGACACGGACAGGGGCAACCTACGAGCAGTACTTC
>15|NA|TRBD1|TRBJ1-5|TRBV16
CASSSTGTGELPQHF
TGTGCCAGCAGCAGTACCGGGACAGGGGAGCTGCCCCAGCATTTT
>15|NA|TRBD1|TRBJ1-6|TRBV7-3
CASSPRGTGDSPLHF
TGTGCCAGCAGCCCCAGAGGAACAGGGGATTCACCCCTCCACTTT
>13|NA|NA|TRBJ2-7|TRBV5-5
CASSLGIRGEQYF
TGTGCCAGCAGCTTGGGTATAAGAGGCGAGCAGTACTTC
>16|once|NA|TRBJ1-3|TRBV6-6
CASSSPVLGSGNTIYF
TGTGCCAGCAGTTCCCCGGTCCTCGGCTCTGGAAACACCATATATTTT
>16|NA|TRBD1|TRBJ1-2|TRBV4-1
CASSQEVAGGFYGYTF
TGCGCCAGCAGCCAAGAAGTCGCAGGGGGCTTCTATGGCTACACCTTC
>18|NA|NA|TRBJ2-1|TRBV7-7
CASSPVQGRLSSYNEQFF
TGTGCCAGCAGCCCGGTTCAGGGGCGGCTGAGCTCCTACAATGAGCAGTTCTTC
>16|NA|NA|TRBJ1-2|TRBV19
CASRRSTGSTNYGYTF
TGTGCCAGTAGGAGAAGTACAGGGTCTACTAACTATGGCTACACCTTC
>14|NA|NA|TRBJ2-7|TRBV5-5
CASSPQAGAHEQYF
TGTGCCAGCAGCCCCCAGGCAGGGGCCCACGAGCAGTACTTC
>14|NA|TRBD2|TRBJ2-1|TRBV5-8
CASRSLAGDNEQFF
TGTGCCAGCAGAAGCCTAGCGGGGGACAATGAGCAGTTCTTC
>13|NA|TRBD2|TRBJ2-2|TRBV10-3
CAISGLAAGELFF
TGTGCCATCAGTGGGCTAGCGGCCGGGGAGCTGTTTTTT
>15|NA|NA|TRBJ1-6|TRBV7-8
CASSFAGTENSPLHF
TGTGCCAGCAGCTTTGCCGGGACTGAGAATTCACCCCTCCACTTT
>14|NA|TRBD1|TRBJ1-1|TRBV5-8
CASSIRDRNTEAFF
TGTGCCAGCAGCATCAGGGACAGGAACACTGAAGCTTTCTTT
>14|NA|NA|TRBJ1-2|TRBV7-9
CASSFYPSNYGYTF
TGTGCCAGCAGCTTCTACCCGAGTAACTATGGCTACACCTTC
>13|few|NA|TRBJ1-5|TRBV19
CASSMWGPQPQHF
TGTGCCAGTAGTATGTGGGGGCCTCAGCCCCAGCATTTT
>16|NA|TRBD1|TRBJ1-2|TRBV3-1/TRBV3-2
CASSSGPGTGFYGYTF
TGTGCCAGCAGCTCCGGTCCCGGGACAGGGTTCTATGGCTACACCTTC
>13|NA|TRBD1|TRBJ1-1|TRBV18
CASSLRDRFEAFF
TGTGCCAGCTCACTCCGGGACAGATTTGAAGCTTTCTTT
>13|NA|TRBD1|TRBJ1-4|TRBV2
CASKGQGFEKLFF
TGTGCCAGCAAAGGACAGGGCTTCGAAAAACTGTTTTTT
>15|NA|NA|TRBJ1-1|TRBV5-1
CASSFGRDSGTEAFF
TGCGCCAGCAGCTTCGGGAGAGATTCGGGCACTGAAGCTTTCTTT
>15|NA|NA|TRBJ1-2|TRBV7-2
CASSLYRAANYGYTF
TGTGCCAGCAGCTTGTACAGGGCGGCTAACTATGGCTACACCTTC
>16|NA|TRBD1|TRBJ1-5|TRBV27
CASRAFGTGLNQPQHF
TGTGCCAGCAGGGCCTTTGGGACAGGGCTGAATCAGCCCCAGCATTTT
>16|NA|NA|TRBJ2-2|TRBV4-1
CASRPTELANTGELFF
TGCGCCAGCAGACCCACAGAGCTCGCGAACACCGGGGAGCTGTTTTTT
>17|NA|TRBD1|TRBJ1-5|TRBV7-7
CASSSFDRGLTNQPQHF
TGTGCTAGCAGCTCGTTTGACAGGGGGCTTACCAATCAGCCCCAGCATTTT
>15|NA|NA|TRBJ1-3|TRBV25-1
CASSEYAGSGNTIYF
TGTGCCAGCAGTGAATATGCCGGCTCTGGAAACACCATATATTTT
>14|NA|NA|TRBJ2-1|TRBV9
CASSGGQGGNEQFF
TGTGCCAGCAGCGGAGGACAGGGAGGGAATGAGCAGTTCTTC
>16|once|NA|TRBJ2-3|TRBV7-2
CASSLSAGAGADTQYF
TGTGCCAGCAGCTTATCCGCGGGGGCAGGGGCAGATACGCAGTATTTT
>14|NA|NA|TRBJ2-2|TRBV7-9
CASSIRLASGELFF
TGTGCCAGCAGTATACGGCTAGCATCTGGGGAGCTGTTTTTT
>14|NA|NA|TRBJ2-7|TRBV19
CASSIGQGGYEQYF
TGTGCCAGTAGTATAGGGCAGGGTGGCTACGAGCAGTACTTC
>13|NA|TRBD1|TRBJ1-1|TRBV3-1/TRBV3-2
CASSRQGNTEAFF
TGTGCCAGCAGCCGACAGGGGAACACTGAAGCTTTCTTT
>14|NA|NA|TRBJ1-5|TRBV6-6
CASSQTGSNQPQHF
TGTGCCAGCAGTCAAACAGGGTCAAATCAGCCCCAGCATTTT
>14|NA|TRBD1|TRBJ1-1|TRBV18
CASSPTGGVPEAFF
TGTGCCAGCTCACCTACAGGGGGTGTGCCCGAAGCTTTCTTT
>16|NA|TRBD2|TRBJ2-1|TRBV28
CASAGTSGGSYNEQFF
TGTGCCAGCGCCGGGACTAGCGGGGGGTCGTACAATGAGCAGTTCTTC
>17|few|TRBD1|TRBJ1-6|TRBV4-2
CASSQEDRAYYNSPLHF
TGTGCCAGCAGCCAGGAAGACAGGGCGTACTATAATTCACCCCTCCACTTT
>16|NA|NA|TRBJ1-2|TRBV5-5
CASSLAGGSPGYGYTF
TGTGCCAGCAGCTTGGCCGGGGGGTCCCCAGGCTATGGCTACACCTTC
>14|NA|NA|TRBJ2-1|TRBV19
CASSIRQGLNEQFF
TGTGCCAGTAGTATTCGGCAGGGCCTCAATGAGCAGTTCTTC
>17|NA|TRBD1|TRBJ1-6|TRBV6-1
CASSEGGQGLGMAPLHF
TGTGCCAGCAGTGAAGGGGGACAGGGATTGGGCATGGCACCCCTCCACTTT
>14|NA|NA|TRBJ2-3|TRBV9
CASSGGTSTDTQYF
TGTGCCAGCAGCGGGGGGACTAGCACAGATACGCAGTATTTT